This T cell receptor beta chain was retrieved from a study of CD8 T cells in ankylosing spondylitis. Quantitative 5'-RACE was performed with molecular barcodes, and it yielded the TCR beta libraries. TCRdb called the 5' RACE reads again in MiXCR, with one record for every CDR3 protein. The sample lists about 110,000 distinct CDR3 sequences, less than 25% occurring once. This clonotype was sampled from a male donor with ankylosing spondylitis. What was sequenced was synovial fluid, either unsorted or a sorted T cell fraction (not recorded which).

The CDR3 loop reads CASSLDSGNTIYF. The CDR3 region has the DNA TGCGCCAGCAGCTTAGACAGCGGAAACACCATATATTTT. V usage is TRBV5-1 and J usage is TRBJ1-3; D is perhaps TRBD1 (5 bases). From germline, CDR1 is SGHRS and CDR2 YFSETQ. The CDR3 is 13 residues long. V was pared by 2 bases and J by 4 bases, with 7 bases between. The entire variable domain, with the rest obtained from reference TRBV5-1 and TRBJ1-3, is as follows: KAGVTQTPRYLIKTRGQQVTLSCSPISGHRSVSWYQQTPGQGLQFLFEYFSETQRNKGNFPGRFSGRQFSNSRSEMNVSTLELGDSALYLCASSLDSGNTIYFGEGSWLTVV.